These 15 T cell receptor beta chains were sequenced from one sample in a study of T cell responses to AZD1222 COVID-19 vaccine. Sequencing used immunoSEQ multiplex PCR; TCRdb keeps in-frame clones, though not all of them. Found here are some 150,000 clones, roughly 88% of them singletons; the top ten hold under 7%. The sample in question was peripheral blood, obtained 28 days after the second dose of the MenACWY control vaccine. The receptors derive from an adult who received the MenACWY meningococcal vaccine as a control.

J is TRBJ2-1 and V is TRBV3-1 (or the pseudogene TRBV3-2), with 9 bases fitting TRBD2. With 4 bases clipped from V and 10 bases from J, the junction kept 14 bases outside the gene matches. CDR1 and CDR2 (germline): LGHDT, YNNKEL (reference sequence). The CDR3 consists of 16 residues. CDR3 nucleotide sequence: TGTGCCAGCAGCCGCTCGGGCGGGGGGGCGCAGGAGGAGCAGTTCTTC. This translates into CASSRSGGGAQEEQFF.

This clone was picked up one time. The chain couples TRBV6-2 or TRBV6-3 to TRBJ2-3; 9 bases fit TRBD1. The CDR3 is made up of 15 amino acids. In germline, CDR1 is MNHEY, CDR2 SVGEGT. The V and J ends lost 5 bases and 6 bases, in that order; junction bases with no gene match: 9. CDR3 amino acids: CASSPGQGRDDTQYF. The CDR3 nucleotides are TGTGCCAGCAGTCCGGGACAGGGAAGGGATGATACGCAGTATTTT.

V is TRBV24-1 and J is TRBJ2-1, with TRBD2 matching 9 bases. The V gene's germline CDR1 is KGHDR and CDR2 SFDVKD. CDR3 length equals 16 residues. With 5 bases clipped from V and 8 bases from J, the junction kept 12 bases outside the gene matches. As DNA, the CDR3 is TGTGCCACCAGTGGCATGACTAGCGGCACGACGTATGAGCAGTTCTTC. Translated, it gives CATSGMTSGTTYEQFF.

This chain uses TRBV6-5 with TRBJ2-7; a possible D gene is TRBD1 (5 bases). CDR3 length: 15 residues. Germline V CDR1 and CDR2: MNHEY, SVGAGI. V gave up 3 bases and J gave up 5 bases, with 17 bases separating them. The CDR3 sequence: CASSYDTQGVNEQYF. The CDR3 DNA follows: TGTGCCAGCAGTTATGACACCCAAGGGGTCAACGAGCAGTACTTC.

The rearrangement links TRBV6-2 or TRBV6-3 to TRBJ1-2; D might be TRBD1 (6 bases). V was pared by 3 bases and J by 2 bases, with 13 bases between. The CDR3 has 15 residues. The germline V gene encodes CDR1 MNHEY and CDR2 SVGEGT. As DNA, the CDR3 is TGTGCCAGCAGTTATTTCGGGACACGGAACTATGGCTACACCTTC. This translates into CASSYFGTRNYGYTF.

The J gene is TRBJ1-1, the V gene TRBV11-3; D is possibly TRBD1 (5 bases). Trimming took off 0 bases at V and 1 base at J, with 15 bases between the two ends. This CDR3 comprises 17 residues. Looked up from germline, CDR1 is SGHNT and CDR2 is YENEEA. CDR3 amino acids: CASSLEGVGRRNTEAFF. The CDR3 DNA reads TGTGCCAGCAGCTTAGAGGGGGTAGGGAGGAGGAACACTGAAGCTTTCTTT.

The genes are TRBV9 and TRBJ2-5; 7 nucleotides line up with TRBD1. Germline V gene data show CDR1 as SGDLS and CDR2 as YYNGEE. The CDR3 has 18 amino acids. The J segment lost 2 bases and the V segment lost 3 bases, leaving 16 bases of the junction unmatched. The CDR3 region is CASSGAIIPGQLQETQYF. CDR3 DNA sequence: TGTGCCAGCAGCGGGGCGATCATACCGGGACAGCTACAAGAGACCCAGTACTTC.

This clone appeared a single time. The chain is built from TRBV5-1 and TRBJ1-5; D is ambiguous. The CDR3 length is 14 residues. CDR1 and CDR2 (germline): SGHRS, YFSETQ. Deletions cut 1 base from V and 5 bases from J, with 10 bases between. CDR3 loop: CASSLIAGHQPQHF. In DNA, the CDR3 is TGCGCCAGCAGCTTGATCGCAGGCCATCAGCCCCAGCATTTT.

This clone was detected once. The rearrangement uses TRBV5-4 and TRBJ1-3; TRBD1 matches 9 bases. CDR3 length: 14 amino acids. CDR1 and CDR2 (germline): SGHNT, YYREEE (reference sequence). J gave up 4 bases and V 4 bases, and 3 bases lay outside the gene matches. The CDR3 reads CASSTDRGGNTIYF. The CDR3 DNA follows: TGTGCCAGCAGCACCGACAGGGGGGGAAACACCATATATTTT.

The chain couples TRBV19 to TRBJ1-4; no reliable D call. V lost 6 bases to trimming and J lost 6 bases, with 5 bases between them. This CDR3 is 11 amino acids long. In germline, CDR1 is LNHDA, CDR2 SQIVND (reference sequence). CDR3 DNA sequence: TGTGCCAGTAGCCTCCATGAAAAACTGTTTTTT. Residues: CASSLHEKLFF.

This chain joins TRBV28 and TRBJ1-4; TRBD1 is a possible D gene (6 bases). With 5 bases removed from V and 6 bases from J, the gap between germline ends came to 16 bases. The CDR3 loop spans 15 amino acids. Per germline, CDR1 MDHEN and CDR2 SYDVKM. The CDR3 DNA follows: TGTGCCAGCAGTCCTAGGGGGGGCGCGGATGAAAAACTGTTTTTT. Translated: CASSPRGGADEKLFF.

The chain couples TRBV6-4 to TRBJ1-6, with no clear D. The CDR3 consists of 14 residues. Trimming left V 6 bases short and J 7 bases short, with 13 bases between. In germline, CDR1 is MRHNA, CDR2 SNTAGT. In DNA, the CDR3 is TGTGCCAGCAGCGCGAATTTTTTGAATTCACCCCTCCACTTT. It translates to CASSANFLNSPLHF.

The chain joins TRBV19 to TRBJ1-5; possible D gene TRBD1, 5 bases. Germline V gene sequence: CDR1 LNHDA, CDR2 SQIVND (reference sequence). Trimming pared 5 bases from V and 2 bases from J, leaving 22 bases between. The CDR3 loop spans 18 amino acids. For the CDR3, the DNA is TGTGCCAGTAGTGTTCCTCCGAGGGCAGGGAGGCGCAATCAGCCCCAGCATTTT. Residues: CASSVPPRAGRRNQPQHF.

The CDR3 DNA is TGTGCCAGCAGCTTAGCCGGGCAGAACGAGCAGTACTTC. Amino acids: CASSLAGQNEQYF. V usage is TRBV7-3 and J usage is TRBJ2-7; D unresolved. V was shortened by 2 bases and J by 5 bases, with 10 bases between the two germline ends. Per the germline V gene, CDR1 is SGHTA and CDR2 is FQGTGA. The CDR3 sequence is 13 residues long.

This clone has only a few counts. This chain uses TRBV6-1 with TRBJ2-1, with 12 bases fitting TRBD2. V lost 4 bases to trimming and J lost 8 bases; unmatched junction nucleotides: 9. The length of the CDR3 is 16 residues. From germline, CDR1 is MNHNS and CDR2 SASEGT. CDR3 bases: TGTGCCAGCAGTGGCCGACTAGCGGGAGCTGTAGATGAGCAGTTCTTC. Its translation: CASSGRLAGAVDEQFF.